Shown below are 8 T cell receptor beta chains from a single sample sequenced in a study of regulatory T cells in long-lasting Graves disease. iRepertoire HTBI primers and Arm-PCR of CDR3 regions built TCR beta libraries. TCRdb recomputed calls from the multiplex PCR reads with MiXCR, one row per CDR3 protein. The sample holds around 460,000 distinct CDR3 sequences, about a fifth seen once. Time point: persistent/refractory GD, antithyroid drugs over 5 years with positive TRAb. PBMC-derived RNA was used for the TCR library. The specimen was peripheral blood mononuclear cells (PBMCs), collected when the disease was refractory, from a patient treated with antithyroid drugs. These receptors originate from a female donor with Graves disease.

This clonotype has a count of ten or more. The chain couples TRBV28 to TRBJ1-2; D might be TRBD1 (6 bases). The CDR3 length is 14 residues. Germline loops: CDR1 MDHEN, CDR2 SYDVKM. Trimming pared 6 bases from V and 4 bases from J, leaving 15 bases between. In DNA, the CDR3 is TGTGCCAGCAGCCCCCTGGACAGACGCTATGGCTACACCTTC. It specifies CASSPLDRRYGYTF.

V gene TRBV27 combines with J gene TRBJ2-5, with 8 nucleotides matching TRBD1. Trimming cost V 0 bases and J 3 bases; bases outside gene matches: 6. CDR3 length equals 16 residues. The germline gives CDR1 MNHEY, CDR2 SMNVEV (reference sequence). The DNA for the CDR3 is TGTGCCAGCAGTTTATCCTCCGGGACAGGCGAAGAGACCCAGTACTTC. It translates to CASSLSSGTGEETQYF.

This clonotype was observed a few times. The chain is built from TRBV20-1 and TRBJ2-7, with D possibly called TRBD1 or TRBD2 (5 bases each). Trimming took 7 bases from V and 3 from J, leaving 19 bases between them. Per the germline V gene, CDR1 is DFQATT and CDR2 is SNEGSKA (reference sequence). The length of the CDR3 is 14 residues. The CDR3 loop reads CSGSGTLLDYEQYF. The CDR3 nucleotides are TGCAGTGGTTCCGGGACCCTTCTTGACTACGAGCAGTACTTC.

This clonotype was seen at least ten times. The chain is built from TRBV7-2 and TRBJ2-4; no reliable D call. CDR1 SGHTA and CDR2 FQGNSA come from the germline V gene. The CDR3 consists of 16 residues. V lost 5 bases and J lost 1, with 15 bases in between. In DNA, the CDR3 is TGTGCCAGCAGCCCGGTTGGTGGCGGCGCCAAAAACATTCAGTACTTC. Its translation is CASSPVGGGAKNIQYF.

On this clonotype itself: At one end, the junction sequence differs from germline, possibly due to a read error. V usage is TRBV5-1 and J usage is TRBJ1-2; no firm D call. Germline CDR1 and CDR2: SGHRS and YFSETQ. The CDR3 totals 13 residues. CDR3 sequence (DNA): TGCGCCAGCAGATTGGACGGGGACTATGGCTACACCTTC. This encodes CASRLDGDYGYTF.

This clonotype was detected ten times or more. CDR3 loop: CASTEGQGAYGNTIYF. The CDR3 DNA reads TGTGCCAGCACCGAGGGACAGGGGGCATATGGAAACACCATATATTTT. The chain uses TRBV28 and TRBJ1-3; 12 positions agree with TRBD1. CDR1 MDHEN and CDR2 SYDVKM come from the germline V gene. The V and J ends lost 7 bases and 3 bases, in that order; junction bases with no gene match: 7. The CDR3 loop spans 16 amino acids.

In its sample, this clonotype was seen many times. The J gene is TRBJ1-2, the V gene TRBV27; D ambiguous. Germline CDR1 and CDR2: MNHEY and SMNVEV (reference sequence). Trimming removed 6 bases at V and 4 bases at J, with 6 bases between. This CDR3 contains 11 residues. The CDR3 region is CASSGVYGYTF. The CDR3 DNA follows: TGTGCCAGCAGCGGGGTCTATGGCTACACCTTC.

This chain connects TRBV4-1 to TRBJ2-7; D is unclear. Trimming pared 2 bases from V and 2 bases from J, leaving 13 bases between. The germline V gene has CDR1 MGHRA and CDR2 YSYEKL. This CDR3 is 15 amino acids long. CDR3 DNA: TGCGCCAGCAGCCAAATGGAGAACCCAACCTACGAGCAGTACTTC. This translates into CASSQMENPTYEQYF.